A single sample gave rise to the 8 T cell receptor beta chains below, sequenced in a study of neurological immune-mediated disorders. A single record per CDR3 protein comes from TCRdb applying MiXCR to the 5' RACE reads. The sample has 55,000 to 70,000 distinct CDR3 sequences, about 4.2% seen once; the top ten hold 1% to 1.5%. Sequenced material: PBMCs. The receptors shown here come from a young man with multiple sclerosis.

This clonotype occurred many times. The chain recombines TRBV7-2 with TRBJ2-7, with 7 nucleotides matching TRBD1. This CDR3 has 14 residues. With 8 bases clipped from V and 0 bases from J, the junction kept 7 bases outside the gene matches. Germline V gene lookup returns CDR1 SGHTA and CDR2 FQGNSA. The CDR3 DNA sequence: TGTGCCAGCTGCAAGGACAGGTTCTCCTACGAGCAGTACTTC. Residues: CASCKDRFSYEQYF.

This chain's CDR3 is CASRKDSYEQYF. CDR3 bases: TGTGCCAGCAGAAAGGACAGCTACGAGCAGTACTTC. The chain has TRBV6-5 and TRBJ2-7; D perhaps matches TRBD1 (6 bases). V lost 6 bases to trimming and J lost 3 bases, with 9 bases between them. This CDR3 has 12 amino acids. Germline CDR1 and CDR2: MNHEY and SVGAGI.

This clonotype has ten or more counts. CDR3 in amino acids: CASSQPGYGYTF. The CDR3, as DNA: TGCGCCAGCAGTCAACCAGGCTATGGCTACACCTTC. This chain connects TRBV4-1 to TRBJ1-2; D uncertain. The CDR3 extends over 12 amino acids. Germline values: CDR1 MGHRA, CDR2 YSYEKL. V lost 6 bases and J lost 4, with 9 bases in between.

This clonotype has a count of ten or more. The chain's CDR3 is CASSIQAGLNTEAFF. The CDR3 bases are TGTGCCAGTAGTATCCAGGCAGGGCTGAACACTGAAGCTTTCTTT. The chain links TRBV19 to TRBJ1-1; D is perhaps TRBD1 (5 bases). The CDR3 runs 15 residues. The germline V gene has CDR1 LNHDA and CDR2 SQIVND (reference sequence). Trimming left V 3 bases short and J 0 bases short, with 11 bases between.

This clonotype came up many times. The CDR3 bases are TGCAGTGCTAGAGCCCCGGGACAGGGGCCGTGGCCCCAGCATTTT. Its protein is CSARAPGQGPWPQHF. The chain uses TRBV20-1 and TRBJ1-5, with 10 positions matching TRBD1. CDR1 is DFQATT and CDR2 is SNEGSKA in the germline V gene (reference sequence). The CDR3 totals 15 residues. V lost 1 base and J lost 9; bases outside the gene matches: 9.

This clonotype has a handful of counts. The chain employs TRBV7-9 and TRBJ1-1; 7 bases are shared with TRBD1. J gave up 0 bases and V 3 bases, and 4 bases lay outside the gene matches. The germline V gene has CDR1 SEHNR and CDR2 FQNEAQ (reference sequence). This CDR3 has 15 residues. The CDR3 nucleotides are TGTGCCAGCAGCTTCCGGACAGGAATGAACACTGAAGCTTTCTTT. Translating gives CASSFRTGMNTEAFF.

This clonotype was picked up many times. The chain employs TRBV7-7 and TRBJ2-1, with D hard to call. Germline lookup yields CDR1 SSHAT and CDR2 FNYEAQ (reference sequence). V was cut by 5 bases and J by 9 bases, with 14 bases left in between. This CDR3 spans 13 amino acids. DNA for the CDR3: TGTGCCAGCAGCCCCGGAAAAGGCGTTGAGCAGTTCTTC. Its translation: CASSPGKGVEQFF.

This clonotype was recorded at least ten times. The J gene is TRBJ1-5, the V gene TRBV11-2; D uncertain. The CDR3 totals 14 residues. Trimming shortened V by 5 bases and J by 0 bases, and 8 bases separated the two germline ends. Germline V gives CDR1 SGHAT, CDR2 FQNNGV. The CDR3 reads CASSHTLSNQPQHF. The DNA of the CDR3 is TGTGCCAGCAGCCATACTCTTAGCAATCAGCCCCAGCATTTT. Supplemented by reference TRBV11-2 and TRBJ1-5, the full variable domain reads EAGVAQSPRYKIIEKRQSVAFWCNPISGHATLYWYQQILGQGPKLLIQFQNNGVVDDSQLPKDRFSAERLKGVDSTLKIQPAKLEDSAVYLCASSHTLSNQPQHFGDGTRLSIL.